The entry that follows covers one T cell receptor (beta chain) sequence. This record comes from a study of OX40 agonist ivuxolimab in advanced cancers. This CDR3 is 12 amino acids long. CDR1 and CDR2 from the germline V gene are LGHNA and YNFKEQ. V was pared by 4 bases and J by 7 bases, with 8 bases between. Sequencing used immunoSEQ multiplex PCR; TCRdb keeps in-frame clones, though not all of them. The sample holds around 70,000 clones, 85% seen once. The receptor's source is an adult with an advanced solid tumor such as melanoma, head and neck, liver or kidney cancer. The sample was CD4+ or CD8+ T cells sorted from blood, taken in a trial of the OX40 agonist ivuxolimab. V is TRBV4-2 and J is TRBJ1-5; D is undetermined. CDR3 sequence (DNA): TGTGCCAGCAGCCTAAATAACCAGCCCCAGCATTTT. Protein: CASSLNNQPQHF.